This T cell receptor (beta chain) is drawn from a study of metastatic and nonmetastatic thyroid tumors. Study details: Samples came from malignant and benign thyroid patients, and repertoires were compared across blood and tumor or nodule tissue. Points from the study as a whole: Reported TCR beta diversity, measured in blood and tumor, was significantly higher for malignant thyroid tumors than for benign nodules.

How the authors handled the data: Clinicopathological groups of papillary thyroid cancer showed CDR3 differences that were used to build a distant-metastasis classifier. MiXCR was used by TCRdb to re-call the PCR reads. These V and J calls are TCRdb output, not the study's own analysis. The data hold tens of thousands of clones, with 20% to 25% observed a single time. This clone was recorded at least ten times. Its cognate antigen is unknown. V was clipped by 4 bases and J by 0 bases, with 16 bases between them. This CDR3 comprises 18 residues. Germline V CDR1 and CDR2: LGHDT, YNNKEL (reference sequence). Each patient came to thyroid surgery without any prior treatment (of any kind).

The specimen was adjacent normal tissue. The V call is TRBV3-1, the J call TRBJ1-6, with D maybe TRBD1 (6 bases). This sequence was found in a female donor with papillary thyroid cancer or a benign thyroid nodule (not recorded which). Some clones in this sample may be carry-over from other donors' samples. The CDR3, as DNA: TGTGCCAGCAGCCCTCTGAGACAGGCGAGCTCCTATAATTCACCCCTCCACTTT. It codes for CASSPLRQASSYNSPLHF.